Below are 7 T cell receptor beta chains sequenced from a single sample in a study of PD-1 blockade in classical Hodgkin lymphoma. Exposure to brentuximab vedotin varied, and each patient had relapsed following autologous stem cell transplantation. Only in-frame clones appear in the TCRdb table, and some are missing; sequencing was by immunoSEQ multiplex PCR. The sample carries 25,000 to 35,000 clones, roughly 70% recorded once. Sequenced here: peripheral blood mononuclear cells (PBMCs), sampled before the second cycle of nivolumab. All receptors derive from a human donor with classical Hodgkin lymphoma.

The chain uses TRBV6-5 and TRBJ1-1; D unclear. The germline gives CDR1 MNHEY, CDR2 SVGAGI. This CDR3 contains 13 residues. Trimming pared 4 bases from V and 0 bases from J, leaving 6 bases between. The CDR3 coding sequence is TGTGCCAGCAGTTTGAGAGTGAACACTGAAGCTTTCTTT. Translation gives CASSLRVNTEAFF.

This clone has more than one count but fewer than ten. This chain uses TRBV2 with TRBJ2-2, with 7 bases that match TRBD1. The CDR3 has 15 amino acids. The germline CDR1 and CDR2 sequences are SNHLY and FYNNEI. With V trimmed by 0 bases and J by 7 bases, 5 bases remained unmatched. The CDR3 DNA reads TGTGCCAGCAGTGAAGCTCCCAGACAGGGCGGGGAGCTGTTTTTT. It specifies CASSEAPRQGGELFF.

This clone has a handful of counts. The CDR3 is CASSEGEGGEHGYTF. Written as DNA, the CDR3 is TGTGCCAGCAGTGAAGGTGAAGGGGGCGAACATGGCTACACCTTC. The chain has TRBV2 and TRBJ1-2; TRBD1 matches at 7 bases. V was pared by 1 base and J by 6 bases, with 8 bases of the junction left unmatched. CDR1 SNHLY and CDR2 FYNNEI come from the germline V gene. The CDR3 length is 15 residues.

This rearrangement joins TRBV21-1 to TRBJ2-5; whether TRBD2, the table's D call, matches the DNA was not checked. TRBV21-1 is a pseudogene segment. The CDR3 covers 19 residues. The CDR3: CASSKERTGLPSQVETQYF. The CDR3 DNA sequence: TGTGCCAGCAGCAAAGAAAGAACGGGACTCCCATCGCAGGTAGAGACCCAGTACTTC.

The chain links TRBV4-1 to TRBJ2-3; a possible D gene is TRBD1 (5 bases). CDR1 and CDR2 from the germline V gene are MGHRA and YSYEKL. V lost 2 bases to trimming and J lost 0 bases, with 12 bases between them. The CDR3 contains 16 residues. The chain's CDR3 is CASSQLDIISTDTQYF. DNA for the CDR3: TGCGCCAGCAGCCAATTGGACATAATTAGCACAGATACGCAGTATTTT.

This clone was observed a single time. The rearrangement uses TRBV5-1 and TRBJ2-7; 7 nucleotides agree with TRBD2. The J segment lost 3 bases and the V segment lost 0 bases, leaving 3 bases of the junction unmatched. Germline lookup yields CDR1 SGHRS and CDR2 YFSETQ. The CDR3 extends over 14 amino acids. As DNA, the CDR3 is TGCGCCAGCAGCTTGGAGGCTAGCGGCTACGAGCAGTACTTC. Translation: CASSLEASGYEQYF.

The chain employs TRBV19 and TRBJ2-1; D is unresolved. Trimming shortened V by 7 bases and J by 6 bases, and 13 bases separated the two germline ends. In germline, CDR1 is LNHDA, CDR2 SQIVND (reference sequence). The CDR3 is made up of 13 amino acids. In nucleotides, the CDR3 is TGTGCCAGTACATCCTATTCTGGCAATGAGCAGTTCTTC. This translates into CASTSYSGNEQFF.